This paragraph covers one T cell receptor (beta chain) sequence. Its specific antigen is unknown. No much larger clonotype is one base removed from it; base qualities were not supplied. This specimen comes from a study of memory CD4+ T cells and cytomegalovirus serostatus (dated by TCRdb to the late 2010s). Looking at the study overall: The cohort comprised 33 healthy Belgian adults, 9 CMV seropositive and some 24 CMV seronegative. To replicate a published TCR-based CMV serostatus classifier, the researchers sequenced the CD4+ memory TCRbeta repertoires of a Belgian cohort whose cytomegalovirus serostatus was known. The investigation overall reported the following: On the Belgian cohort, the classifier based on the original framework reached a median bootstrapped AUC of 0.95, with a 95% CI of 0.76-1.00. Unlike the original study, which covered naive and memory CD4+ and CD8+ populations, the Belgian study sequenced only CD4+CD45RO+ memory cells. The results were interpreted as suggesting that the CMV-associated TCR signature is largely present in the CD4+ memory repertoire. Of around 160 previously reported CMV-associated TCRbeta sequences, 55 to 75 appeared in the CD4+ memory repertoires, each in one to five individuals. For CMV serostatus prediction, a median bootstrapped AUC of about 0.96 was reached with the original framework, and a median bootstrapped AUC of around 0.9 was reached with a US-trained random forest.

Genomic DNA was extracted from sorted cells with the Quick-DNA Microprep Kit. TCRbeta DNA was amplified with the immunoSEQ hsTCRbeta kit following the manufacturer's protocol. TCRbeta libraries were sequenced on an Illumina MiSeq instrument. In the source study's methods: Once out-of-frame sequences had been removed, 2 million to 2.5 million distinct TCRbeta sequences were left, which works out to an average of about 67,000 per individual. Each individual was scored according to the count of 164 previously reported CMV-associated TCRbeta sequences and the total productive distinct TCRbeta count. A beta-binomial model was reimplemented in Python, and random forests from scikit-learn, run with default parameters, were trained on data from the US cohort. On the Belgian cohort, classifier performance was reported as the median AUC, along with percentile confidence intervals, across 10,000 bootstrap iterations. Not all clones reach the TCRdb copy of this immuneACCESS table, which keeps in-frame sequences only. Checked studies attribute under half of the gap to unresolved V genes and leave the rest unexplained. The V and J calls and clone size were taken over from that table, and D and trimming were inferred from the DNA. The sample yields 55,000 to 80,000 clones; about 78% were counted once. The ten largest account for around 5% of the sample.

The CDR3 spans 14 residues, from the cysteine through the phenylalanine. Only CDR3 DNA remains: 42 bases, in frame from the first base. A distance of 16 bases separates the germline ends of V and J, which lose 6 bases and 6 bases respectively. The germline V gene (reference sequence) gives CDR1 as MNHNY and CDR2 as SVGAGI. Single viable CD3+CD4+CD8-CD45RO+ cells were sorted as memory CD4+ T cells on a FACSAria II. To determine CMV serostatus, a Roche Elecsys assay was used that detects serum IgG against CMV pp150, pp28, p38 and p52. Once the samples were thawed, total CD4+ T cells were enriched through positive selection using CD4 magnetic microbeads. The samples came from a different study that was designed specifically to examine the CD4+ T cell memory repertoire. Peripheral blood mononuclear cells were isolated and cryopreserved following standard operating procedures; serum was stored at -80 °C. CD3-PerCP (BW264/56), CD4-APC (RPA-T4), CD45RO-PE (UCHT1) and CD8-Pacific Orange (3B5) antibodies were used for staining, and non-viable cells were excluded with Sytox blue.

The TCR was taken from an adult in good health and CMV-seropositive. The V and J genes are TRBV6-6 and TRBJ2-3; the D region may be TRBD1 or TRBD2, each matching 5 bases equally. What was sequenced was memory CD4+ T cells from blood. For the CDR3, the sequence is CASSKGTASDTQYF. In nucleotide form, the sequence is TGTGCCAGCAGCAAAGGGACCGCTTCGGATACGCAGTATTTT.